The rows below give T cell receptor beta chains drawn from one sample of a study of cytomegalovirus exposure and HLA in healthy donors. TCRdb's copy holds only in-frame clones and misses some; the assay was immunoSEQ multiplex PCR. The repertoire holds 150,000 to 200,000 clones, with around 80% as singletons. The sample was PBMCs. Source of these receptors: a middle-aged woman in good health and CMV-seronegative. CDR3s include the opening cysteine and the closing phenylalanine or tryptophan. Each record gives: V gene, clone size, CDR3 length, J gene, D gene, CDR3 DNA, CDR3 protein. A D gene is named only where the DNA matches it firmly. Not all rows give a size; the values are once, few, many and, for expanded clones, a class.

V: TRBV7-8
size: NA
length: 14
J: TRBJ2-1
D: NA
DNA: TGTGCCAGCAGCCCCAGGGTAAACTACAATGAGCAGTTCTTC
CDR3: CASSPRVNYNEQFF

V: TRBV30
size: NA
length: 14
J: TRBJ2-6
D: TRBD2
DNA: TGTGCCTGTATAGGGACTAGAGGTGCCAACGTCCTGACTTTC
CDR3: CACIGTRGANVLTF

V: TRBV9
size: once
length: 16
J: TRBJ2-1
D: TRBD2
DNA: TGTGCCAGCAGCGTAGTTTCCGGGGGGGCGAGCAATGAGCAGTTCTTC
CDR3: CASSVVSGGASNEQFF

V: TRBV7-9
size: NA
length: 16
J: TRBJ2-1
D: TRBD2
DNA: TGTGCCAGCCGAGGGTGGAAGCGGGAGATGGGCAATGAGCAGTTCTTC
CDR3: CASRGWKREMGNEQFF

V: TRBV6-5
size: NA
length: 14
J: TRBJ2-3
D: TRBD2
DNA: TGTGCCAGCAGACTAGCGGGGATGCAAGATACGCAGTATTTT
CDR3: CASRLAGMQDTQYF

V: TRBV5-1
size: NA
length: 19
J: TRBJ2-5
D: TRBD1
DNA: TGCGCCAGCAGCTCGGCCAATATTACAGGGGGGATCTTCCAAGAGACCCAGTACTTC
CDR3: CASSSANITGGIFQETQYF

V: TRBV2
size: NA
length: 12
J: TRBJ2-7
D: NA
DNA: TGTGCCAGCAGTCCAACTAGTTACGAGCAGTACTTC
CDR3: CASSPTSYEQYF

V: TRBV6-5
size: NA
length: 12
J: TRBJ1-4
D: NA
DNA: TGTGCCAGCAGCCTACAGGGTGAAAAACTGTTTTTT
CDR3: CASSLQGEKLFF

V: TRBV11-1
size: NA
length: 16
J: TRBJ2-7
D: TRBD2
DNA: TGTGCCAGCAGCGCCGGTCTAGGGCTAGCGGCCTACGAGCAGTACTTC
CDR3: CASSAGLGLAAYEQYF

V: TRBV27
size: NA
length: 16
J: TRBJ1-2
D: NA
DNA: TGTGCCAGCAGTTTATCCCCTTTGGGAGGGGGAGATGGCTACACCTTC
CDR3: CASSLSPLGGGDGYTF

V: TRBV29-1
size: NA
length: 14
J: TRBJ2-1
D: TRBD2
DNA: TGCAGCTCTGGGGGGGGAGGCTCCTACAATGAGCAGTTCTTC
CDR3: CSSGGGGSYNEQFF

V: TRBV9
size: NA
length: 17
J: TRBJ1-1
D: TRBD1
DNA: TGTGCCAGCAGCGCCAGCCCTAGGGCAGGGGGAACGATTGAAGCTTTCTTT
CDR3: CASSASPRAGGTIEAFF

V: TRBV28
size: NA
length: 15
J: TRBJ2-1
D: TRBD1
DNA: TGTGCCAGCAGCCGGGCAGGGACAGGGGGCAATGAGCAGTTCTTC
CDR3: CASSRAGTGGNEQFF

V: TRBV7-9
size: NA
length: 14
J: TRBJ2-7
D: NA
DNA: TGTTCCAGCAGCTTTCCAACAGACCCCTACGAGCAGTACTTC
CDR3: CSSSFPTDPYEQYF

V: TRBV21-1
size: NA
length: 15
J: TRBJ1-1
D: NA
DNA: TGTGCCAGCAGCAAAACTTGTGGTCTGAACACTGAAGCTTTCTTT
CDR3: CASSKTCGLNTEAFF

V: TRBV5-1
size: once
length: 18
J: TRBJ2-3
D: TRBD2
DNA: TGCGCCAGCAGCTTGGCCCGGCTGGCGGGGGGGCCCACAGATACGCAGTATTTT
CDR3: CASSLARLAGGPTDTQYF

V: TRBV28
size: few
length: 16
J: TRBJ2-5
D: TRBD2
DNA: TGTGCCAGCAGTCGACTCCCCCGGGGGGGTCAAGAGACCCAGTACTTC
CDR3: CASSRLPRGGQETQYF

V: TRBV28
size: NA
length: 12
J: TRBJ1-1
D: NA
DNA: TGTGCCCTTCTGGCGGGGACTTCTGGAGCTTTCTTT
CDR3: CALLAGTSGAFF

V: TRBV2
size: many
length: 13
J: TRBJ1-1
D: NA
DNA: TGTGCCAGCAGTCCTCGAGCGGACTCTAGAGCTTTCTTT
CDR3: CASSPRADSRAFF

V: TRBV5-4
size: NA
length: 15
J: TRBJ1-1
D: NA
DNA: TGTGCCAGCAGCCTTGGGCTGGGGGAGGGCACTGAAGCTTTCTTT
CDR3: CASSLGLGEGTEAFF

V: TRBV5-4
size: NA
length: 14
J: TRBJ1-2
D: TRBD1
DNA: TGTGCCAGCAGAATGGGACAGGGGGCGAGTGGCTACACCTTC
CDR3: CASRMGQGASGYTF

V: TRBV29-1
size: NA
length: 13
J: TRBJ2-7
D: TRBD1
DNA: TGCAGCGTTGAACCGACAGGGTCTGGCGAGCAGTACTTC
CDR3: CSVEPTGSGEQYF

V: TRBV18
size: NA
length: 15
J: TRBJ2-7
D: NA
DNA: TGTGCCAGCTCACCGGAAAACAGGGTCTTATACGAGCAGTACTTC
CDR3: CASSPENRVLYEQYF

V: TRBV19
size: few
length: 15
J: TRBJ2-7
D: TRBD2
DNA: TGTGCCAGTAGACCCCCTGGGGGGGGGACCTACGAGCAGTACTTC
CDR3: CASRPPGGGTYEQYF

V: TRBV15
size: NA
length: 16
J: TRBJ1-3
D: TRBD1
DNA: TGTGCCACCAGCAGAGATGTGGGACAGACTGGAAACACCATATATTTT
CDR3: CATSRDVGQTGNTIYF

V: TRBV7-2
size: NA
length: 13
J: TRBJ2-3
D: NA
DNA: TGTGCCAGCAGCCCCAGGGTTACAGATACGCAGTATTTT
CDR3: CASSPRVTDTQYF

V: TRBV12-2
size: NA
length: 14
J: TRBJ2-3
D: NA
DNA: TGTGCAAGTCGCTTAGGGGGACACACAGATACGCAGTATTTT
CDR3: CASRLGGHTDTQYF

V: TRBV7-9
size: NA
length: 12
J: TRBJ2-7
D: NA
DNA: TGTGCCAGCAGCCACGGTACCTACGAGCAGTACTTC
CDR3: CASSHGTYEQYF

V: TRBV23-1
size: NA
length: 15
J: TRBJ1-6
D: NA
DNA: TGCGCCAGCAGTCAAATGTGGGCCCCAAATTCACCCCTCCACTTT
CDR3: CASSQMWAPNSPLHF

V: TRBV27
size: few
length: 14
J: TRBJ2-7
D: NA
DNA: TGTGCCAGCAGTTACAGACTAGGAACCTACGAGCAGTACTTC
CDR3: CASSYRLGTYEQYF

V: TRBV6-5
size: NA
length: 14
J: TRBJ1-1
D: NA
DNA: TGTGCCAGCAGCAAACCGCCGGGGAACACTGAAGCTTTCTTT
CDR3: CASSKPPGNTEAFF

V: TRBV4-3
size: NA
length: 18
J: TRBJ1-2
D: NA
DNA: TGCGCCAGCAGCCTCGTGGTTACAGGTAGTTTCCTTAACTATGGCTACACCTTC
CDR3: CASSLVVTGSFLNYGYTF

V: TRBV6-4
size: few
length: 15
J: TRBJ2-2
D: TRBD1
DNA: TGTGCCAGCACCCAGGGGGCTAGCGACACCGGGGAGCTGTTTTTT
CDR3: CASTQGASDTGELFF

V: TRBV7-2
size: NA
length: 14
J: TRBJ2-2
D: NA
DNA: TGTGCCAGCAGCTTAGCGCGGATGGCCGGGGAGCTGTTTTTT
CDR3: CASSLARMAGELFF

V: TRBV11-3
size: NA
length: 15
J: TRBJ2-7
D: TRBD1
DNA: TGTGCCAGCAGCCTACCGGGACAGATAATTTACGAGCAGTACTTC
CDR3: CASSLPGQIIYEQYF

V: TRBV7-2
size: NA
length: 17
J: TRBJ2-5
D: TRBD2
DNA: TGTGCCAGCAGCTCTAGCGGGAGGAGAACGGGCGGGGAGACCCAGTACTTC
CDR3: CASSSSGRRTGGETQYF

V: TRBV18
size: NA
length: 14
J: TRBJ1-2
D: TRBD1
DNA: TGTGCCAGCTCACCAGTTAGCCAGGGGGCCGGCTACACCTTC
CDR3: CASSPVSQGAGYTF

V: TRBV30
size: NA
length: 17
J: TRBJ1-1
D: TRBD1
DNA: TGTGCCTGGGTCAGCCCTCGACAGGGGGCAATGAACACTGAAGCTTTCTTT
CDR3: CAWVSPRQGAMNTEAFF

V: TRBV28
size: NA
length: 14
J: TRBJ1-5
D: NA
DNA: TGTGCCAGCAGTTTAGTCTCAGGCAATCAGCCCCAGCATTTT
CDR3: CASSLVSGNQPQHF

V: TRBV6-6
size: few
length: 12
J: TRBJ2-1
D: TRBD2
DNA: TGTGCCAGCAGCCCTCAGACTAGCGGGGGGTTCTTC
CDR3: CASSPQTSGGFF

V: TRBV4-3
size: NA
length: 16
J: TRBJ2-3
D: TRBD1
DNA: TGCGCCAGCAGCCACCTAGGACAGGGCAGCACAGGTACGCAGTATTTT
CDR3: CASSHLGQGSTGTQYF

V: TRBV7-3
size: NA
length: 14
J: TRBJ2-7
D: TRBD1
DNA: TGTGCCAGCAGCCGCCACCCGGGACAGATTGAGCAGTACTTC
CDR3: CASSRHPGQIEQYF

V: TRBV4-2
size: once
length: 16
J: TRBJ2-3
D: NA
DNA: TGTGCCAGCAGCCAAGAGGGACAACCATCCACAGATACGCAGTATTTT
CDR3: CASSQEGQPSTDTQYF

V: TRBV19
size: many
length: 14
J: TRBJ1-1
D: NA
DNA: TGTGCCAGTAGTGGCCAAACGAAGAACACTGAAGCTTTCTTT
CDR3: CASSGQTKNTEAFF

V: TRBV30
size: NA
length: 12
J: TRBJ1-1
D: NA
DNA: TGTGCCTGGAGTGAGATGGGGAGAAGAGCTTTCTTT
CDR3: CAWSEMGRRAFF